These T cell receptor beta chains were read from a single sample in a study of Tregs in tolerant kidney transplant recipients. Sequencing used immunoSEQ multiplex PCR; TCRdb keeps in-frame clones, though not all of them. Among about 240,000 clones listed, around 81% were seen once. Sequenced input: CD4+ T cells from blood. Receptor source: a human donor in good health. Each CDR3 is given with its conserved first and last residue. D genes are given only for firm matches. Size is omitted from some rows. Given values are once, few, many or a class for expanded clones.

cdr3_length: 15; clone_size: -; v_call: TRBV11-1; d_call: -; j_call: TRBJ1-1; cdr3_nt: TGTGCCAGCAGCTTAGTGGGGACGTTGAACACTGAAGCTTTCTTT; cdr3_aa: CASSLVGTLNTEAFF
cdr3_length: 14; clone_size: once; v_call: TRBV6-5; d_call: TRBD2; j_call: TRBJ2-7; cdr3_nt: TGTGCCAGCCAACGCGGGGGTACCGCCTACGAGCAGTACTTC; cdr3_aa: CASQRGGTAYEQYF
cdr3_length: 16; clone_size: -; v_call: TRBV10-3; d_call: TRBD2; j_call: TRBJ2-2; cdr3_nt: TGTGCCATCAGTGGGACTAGCGCCTCGAACACCGGGGAGCTGTTTTTT; cdr3_aa: CAISGTSASNTGELFF
cdr3_length: 14; clone_size: -; v_call: TRBV7-8; d_call: -; j_call: TRBJ2-7; cdr3_nt: TGTGCCAGCAGCCTGATGCGACACACCTACGAGCAGTACTTC; cdr3_aa: CASSLMRHTYEQYF
cdr3_length: 16; clone_size: once; v_call: TRBV19; d_call: -; j_call: TRBJ2-3; cdr3_nt: TGTGCCAGTAGCCGAGCCCCGGACAGAGACACAGATACGCAGTATTTT; cdr3_aa: CASSRAPDRDTDTQYF
cdr3_length: 19; clone_size: -; v_call: TRBV19; d_call: -; j_call: TRBJ2-2; cdr3_nt: TGTGCCACCTGGACAGGGTGGAGTAGCGGGAGATCCCACACCGGGGAGCTGTTTTTT; cdr3_aa: CATWTGWSSGRSHTGELFF
cdr3_length: 14; clone_size: -; v_call: TRBV18; d_call: -; j_call: TRBJ2-7; cdr3_nt: TGTGCCAGCTCACCCGGAACAGCCACCTACGAGCAGTACTTC; cdr3_aa: CASSPGTATYEQYF
cdr3_length: 16; clone_size: -; v_call: TRBV4-1; d_call: TRBD1; j_call: TRBJ2-1; cdr3_nt: TGCGCCAGCAGCCAGAGCGGACAGGGTGGCTTCAATGAGCAGTTCTTC; cdr3_aa: CASSQSGQGGFNEQFF
cdr3_length: 15; clone_size: few; v_call: TRBV27; d_call: -; j_call: TRBJ2-5; cdr3_nt: TGTGCCAGCCCCTCGGGGGATATGAGTCAAGAGACCCAGTACTTC; cdr3_aa: CASPSGDMSQETQYF
cdr3_length: 13; clone_size: -; v_call: TRBV25-1; d_call: -; j_call: TRBJ2-4; cdr3_nt: TGTGCCAGCAGTCCCTTTGGGGAGGACATTCAGTACTTC; cdr3_aa: CASSPFGEDIQYF
cdr3_length: 15; clone_size: -; v_call: TRBV6-5; d_call: TRBD1; j_call: TRBJ2-7; cdr3_nt: TGTGCCAGCAGGGACGGGACAGGGGGCCCCTACGAGCAGTACTTC; cdr3_aa: CASRDGTGGPYEQYF
cdr3_length: 14; clone_size: -; v_call: TRBV30; d_call: TRBD2; j_call: TRBJ2-7; cdr3_nt: TGTGCCTGGGCCGGGACTAGGTCAATCTACGAGCAGTACTTC; cdr3_aa: CAWAGTRSIYEQYF
cdr3_length: 15; clone_size: once; v_call: TRBV19; d_call: TRBD2; j_call: TRBJ2-3; cdr3_nt: TGTGCCAGTAAGCGGGAGGGTCCCACCACAGATACGCAGTATTTT; cdr3_aa: CASKREGPTTDTQYF
cdr3_length: 13; clone_size: -; v_call: TRBV7-3; d_call: TRBD1; j_call: TRBJ1-2; cdr3_nt: TGTGCCAGCAGCTTAAGACAGGGAGGTGGCTACACCTTC; cdr3_aa: CASSLRQGGGYTF
cdr3_length: 16; clone_size: -; v_call: TRBV6-6; d_call: -; j_call: TRBJ2-6; cdr3_nt: TGTGCCAGCAGGTCCTTTGTGGGGACTGGGGCCAACGTCCTGACTTTC; cdr3_aa: CASRSFVGTGANVLTF
cdr3_length: 15; clone_size: few; v_call: TRBV10-3; d_call: TRBD2; j_call: TRBJ2-1; cdr3_nt: TGTGCCATCAGTGCGGGACTAGCGGGGCTAAATGAGCAGTTCTTC; cdr3_aa: CAISAGLAGLNEQFF
cdr3_length: 14; clone_size: -; v_call: TRBV5-1; d_call: -; j_call: TRBJ2-4; cdr3_nt: TGCGCCAGCAGGCCCGGGACCGTCGAAAACATTCAGTACTTC; cdr3_aa: CASRPGTVENIQYF
cdr3_length: 18; clone_size: -; v_call: TRBV9; d_call: TRBD2; j_call: TRBJ2-1; cdr3_nt: TGTGCCAGCAGCATCCTGCCACCGGGACTAGCGGGAGGGCGCGAGCAGTTCTTC; cdr3_aa: CASSILPPGLAGGREQFF
cdr3_length: 14; clone_size: few; v_call: TRBV15; d_call: -; j_call: TRBJ2-3; cdr3_nt: TGTGCCACCAGTAACCGGGGTATCACAGATACGCAGTATTTT; cdr3_aa: CATSNRGITDTQYF
cdr3_length: 12; clone_size: -; v_call: TRBV6-6; d_call: -; j_call: TRBJ1-2; cdr3_nt: TGTGCCAGCGGAAGAGCTAACTATGGCTACACCTTC; cdr3_aa: CASGRANYGYTF
cdr3_length: 15; clone_size: -; v_call: TRBV4-1; d_call: -; j_call: TRBJ2-5; cdr3_nt: TGCGCCAGCAGCCGTACCCCGGGCCCCCAAGAGACCCAGTACTTC; cdr3_aa: CASSRTPGPQETQYF
cdr3_length: 15; clone_size: -; v_call: TRBV5-1; d_call: TRBD1; j_call: TRBJ1-5; cdr3_nt: TGCGCCAGCAGCTTGGGGGACAGTAGCAATCAGCCCCAGCATTTT; cdr3_aa: CASSLGDSSNQPQHF
cdr3_length: 14; clone_size: -; v_call: TRBV13; d_call: -; j_call: TRBJ2-7; cdr3_nt: TGTGCCAGCAGCCCACGGAGGGGTACCGGCGAGCAGTACTTC; cdr3_aa: CASSPRRGTGEQYF
cdr3_length: 12; clone_size: -; v_call: TRBV4-1; d_call: -; j_call: TRBJ2-5; cdr3_nt: TGCGCCAGCAGCCAATTGGGGCAGATCCAGTACTTC; cdr3_aa: CASSQLGQIQYF
cdr3_length: 17; clone_size: -; v_call: TRBV29-1; d_call: TRBD2; j_call: TRBJ2-1; cdr3_nt: TGCAGCGTCACGCGGACGAGCGGGGGGGCCTTCTACAATGAGCAGTTCTTC; cdr3_aa: CSVTRTSGGAFYNEQFF
cdr3_length: 12; clone_size: few; v_call: TRBV7-9; d_call: -; j_call: TRBJ2-1; cdr3_nt: TGTGCCAGCAGCGCCCTCGGCGGAGAGCAGTTCTTC; cdr3_aa: CASSALGGEQFF
cdr3_length: 15; clone_size: -; v_call: TRBV7-3; d_call: -; j_call: TRBJ2-3; cdr3_nt: TGTGCCAGCAGCTTACAACTAGTTGGCACAGATACGCAGTATTTT; cdr3_aa: CASSLQLVGTDTQYF
cdr3_length: 15; clone_size: -; v_call: TRBV7-3; d_call: -; j_call: TRBJ2-2; cdr3_nt: TGTGCCAGCAGCTTAGGGACCAAGAACACCGGGGAGCTGTTTTTT; cdr3_aa: CASSLGTKNTGELFF
cdr3_length: 13; clone_size: -; v_call: TRBV14; d_call: -; j_call: TRBJ1-2; cdr3_nt: TGTGCCAGCAGCCAAGGGGGTACAAGAGGCTACACCTTC; cdr3_aa: CASSQGGTRGYTF
cdr3_length: 14; clone_size: -; v_call: TRBV6-1; d_call: -; j_call: TRBJ2-3; cdr3_nt: TGTGCCAGCCGGGGACACTCCCTCACAGATACGCAGTATTTT; cdr3_aa: CASRGHSLTDTQYF
cdr3_length: 15; clone_size: -; v_call: TRBV7-9; d_call: -; j_call: TRBJ1-2; cdr3_nt: TGTGCCAGCAGCTTAGGGGCAGGAGCTAACTATGGCTACACCTTC; cdr3_aa: CASSLGAGANYGYTF
cdr3_length: 14; clone_size: -; v_call: TRBV2; d_call: -; j_call: TRBJ1-6; cdr3_nt: TGTGCCAGCTGGGAGGGGCGATATAATTCACCCCTCCACTTT; cdr3_aa: CASWEGRYNSPLHF